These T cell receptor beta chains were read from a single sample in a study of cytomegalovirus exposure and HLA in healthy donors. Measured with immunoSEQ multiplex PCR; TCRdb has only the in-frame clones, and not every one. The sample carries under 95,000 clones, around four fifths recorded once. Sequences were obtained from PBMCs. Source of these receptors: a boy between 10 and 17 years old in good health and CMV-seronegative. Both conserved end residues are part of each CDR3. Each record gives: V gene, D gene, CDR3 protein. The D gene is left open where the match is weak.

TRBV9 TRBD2 CASSLTSGPYEQYF
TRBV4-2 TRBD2 CASSQERAGDSYEQYF
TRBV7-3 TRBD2 CASSLRRGDYNEQFF
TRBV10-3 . CAISESAGKGRGYTF
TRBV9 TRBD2 CASSAGGSSYEQYF
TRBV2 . CASSEADSGTKNTEAFF
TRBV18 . CASSSGRENTEAFF
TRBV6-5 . CASSYSNRRNTEAFF
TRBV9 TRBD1 CASSERGRGTEAFF
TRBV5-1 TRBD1 CASSLGTGDEFAAFF
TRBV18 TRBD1 CASSLGTGPYEQYF
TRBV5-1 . CASSLVSGNTEAFF
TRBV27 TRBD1 CASSNTLRDRGRTTPPDTQYF
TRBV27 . CASTRPGTNYGYTF
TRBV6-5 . CASIEPGNTEAFF
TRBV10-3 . CAISEVNSYNEQFF
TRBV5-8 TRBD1 CASSPGGGWDTEAFF
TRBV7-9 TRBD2 CASSLGASGSFSSYNEQFF
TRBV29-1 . CSVDITGEEQYF
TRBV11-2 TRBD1 CASSLNRDRGPPTNEKLFF
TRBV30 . CAWRKQGGGYTF
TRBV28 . CASSLERTPGETQYF
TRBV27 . CASRRGNTEAFF
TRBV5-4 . CASSQAQPTSTDTQYF
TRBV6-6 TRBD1 CASTIGRTGRSPLHF
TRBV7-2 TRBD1 CASSYGTGALYEQYF
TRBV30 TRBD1 CAWSPGTGKPQHF
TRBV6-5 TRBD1 CASSYRGPNSPLHF
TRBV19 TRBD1 CASQGDIYGYTF
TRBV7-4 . CASSWRDPPNEQFF
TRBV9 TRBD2 CASSGSGWDTDTQYF
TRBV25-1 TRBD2 CASSIERGVTDTQYF
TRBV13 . CASSLVPGEETQYF